This T cell receptor beta chain is from a study of CD8 T cells in Susac syndrome. Turning to the study itself: Treatment at blood withdrawal was none, corticosteroids, or intravenous immunoglobulin alone in Susac syndrome patients.

Germline V gene sequence: CDR1 DFQATT, CDR2 SNEGSKA (reference sequence). This CDR3 has 16 amino acids. Trimming left V 5 bases short and J 0 bases short, with 17 bases between. After extraction with the RNeasy kit, about 0.45 to 1 ug of the RNA was reverse transcribed using random hexamers. One entry per CDR3 protein, called by TCRdb with MiXCR from the immunoSEQ multiplex PCR reads. This sample has roughly 150,000 distinct CDR3 sequences; approximately 95% occur once, and the top ten carry approximately 0.15%. From blood CD8+ and CD4+ T cells, TCR beta sequences were generated. This clonotype was picked up one time.

The sample was CD4+ T cells from PBMCs. This chain uses TRBV20-1 with TRBJ1-3; TRBD1 might be the D (5 bases). The TCR was taken from a human donor with Susac syndrome. In DNA, the CDR3 is TGCAGTGCTGTCACCCCCGGGACGGTCTCTGGAAACACCATATATTTT. Translation gives CSAVTPGTVSGNTIYF.